A selection of T cell receptor beta chains follows, all from one sample in a study of cytomegalovirus exposure and HLA in healthy donors. The table came from immunoSEQ multiplex PCR; TCRdb's copy has only in-frame clones and leaves some out. The table records approximately 150,000 clones, roughly 79% of them present only once. What was sequenced was PBMCs. The receptors were gathered from a woman in her 50s in good health and CMV-seronegative. Both conserved end residues are part of each CDR3. A D gene is named only where the DNA matches it firmly. Some rows mark clone size as missing; the rest say once, few, many or name a class of expanded clone.

clone size: NA
J gene: TRBJ2-7
D gene: TRBD2
CDR3 length: 14
V gene: TRBV28
CDR3 protein: CASSRRGSYYEQYF
CDR3 DNA: TGTGCCAGCAGCCGCCGCGGGAGCTACTACGAGCAGTACTTC

clone size: NA
J gene: TRBJ2-1
D gene: TRBD2
CDR3 length: 14
V gene: TRBV27
CDR3 protein: CASSRGLASSEQFF
CDR3 DNA: TGTGCCAGCAGTAGGGGACTAGCGTCTTCTGAGCAGTTCTTC

clone size: NA
J gene: TRBJ2-3
D gene: NA
CDR3 length: 17
V gene: TRBV4-3
CDR3 protein: CASSQDEGEGRPDTQYF
CDR3 DNA: TGCGCCAGCAGCCAAGATGAGGGGGAGGGCCGGCCAGATACGCAGTATTTT

clone size: NA
J gene: TRBJ2-3
D gene: TRBD2
CDR3 length: 18
V gene: TRBV2
CDR3 protein: CASLYNLAGGIGTDTQYF
CDR3 DNA: TGTGCCAGCCTCTATAATCTAGCGGGGGGTATCGGCACAGATACGCAGTATTTT

clone size: few
J gene: TRBJ1-2
D gene: TRBD1
CDR3 length: 14
V gene: TRBV2
CDR3 protein: CASELATGGGGYTF
CDR3 DNA: TGTGCCAGCGAGCTAGCTACAGGGGGCGGAGGCTACACCTTC

clone size: once
J gene: TRBJ1-2
D gene: TRBD1
CDR3 length: 13
V gene: TRBV7-2
CDR3 protein: CASSSQGPRGYTF
CDR3 DNA: TGTGCCAGCAGCTCACAGGGGCCCAGGGGCTACACCTTC

clone size: NA
J gene: TRBJ2-7
D gene: TRBD1
CDR3 length: 15
V gene: TRBV4-2
CDR3 protein: CASSQDRDRAHEQYF
CDR3 DNA: TGTGCCAGCAGCCAAGATCGCGACAGGGCCCACGAGCAGTACTTC

clone size: many
J gene: TRBJ2-3
D gene: NA
CDR3 length: 15
V gene: TRBV10-3
CDR3 protein: CAISEGGTSTDTQYF
CDR3 DNA: TGTGCCATCAGTGAGGGGGGGACTAGCACAGATACGCAGTATTTT

clone size: NA
J gene: TRBJ1-4
D gene: NA
CDR3 length: 13
V gene: TRBV7-9
CDR3 protein: CASSSAGIEKLFF
CDR3 DNA: TGTGCCAGCAGCTCCGCCGGGATCGAAAAACTGTTTTTT

clone size: NA
J gene: TRBJ2-7
D gene: NA
CDR3 length: 16
V gene: TRBV5-6
CDR3 protein: CASSLDRLASSYEQYF
CDR3 DNA: TGTGCCAGCAGCTTGGATAGACTCGCGAGCTCCTACGAGCAGTACTTC

clone size: NA
J gene: TRBJ1-1
D gene: NA
CDR3 length: 15
V gene: TRBV25-1
CDR3 protein: CASSDRGGGNTEAFF
CDR3 DNA: TGTGCCAGCAGTGACAGGGGTGGGGGGAACACTGAAGCTTTCTTT

clone size: NA
J gene: TRBJ2-2
D gene: NA
CDR3 length: 14
V gene: TRBV25-1
CDR3 protein: CASSEGTIPGELFF
CDR3 DNA: TGTGCCAGCTCTGAGGGAACTATTCCCGGGGAGCTGTTTTTT

clone size: NA
J gene: TRBJ1-1
D gene: NA
CDR3 length: 14
V gene: TRBV15
CDR3 protein: CATSRGAVTAEAFF
CDR3 DNA: TGTGCCACCAGCAGAGGGGCAGTCACCGCTGAAGCTTTCTTT

clone size: NA
J gene: TRBJ2-3
D gene: NA
CDR3 length: 15
V gene: TRBV10-3
CDR3 protein: CAGRAGGIGTDTQYF
CDR3 DNA: TGTGCCGGGAGGGCAGGGGGCATTGGCACAGATACGCAGTATTTT

clone size: NA
J gene: TRBJ1-2
D gene: TRBD1
CDR3 length: 16
V gene: TRBV5-1
CDR3 protein: CASSYESTGGSYGYTF
CDR3 DNA: TGCGCCAGCAGCTACGAGTCTACAGGGGGTTCCTATGGCTACACCTTC

clone size: NA
J gene: TRBJ1-5
D gene: TRBD1
CDR3 length: 14
V gene: TRBV6-5
CDR3 protein: CASSLQGGNQPQHF
CDR3 DNA: TGTGCCAGCAGCCTACAGGGGGGCAATCAGCCCCAGCATTTT

clone size: NA
J gene: TRBJ1-5
D gene: TRBD1
CDR3 length: 16
V gene: TRBV6-1
CDR3 protein: CASSEALQGASQPQHF
CDR3 DNA: TGTGCCAGCAGTGAAGCTTTACAGGGGGCGAGTCAGCCCCAGCATTTT

clone size: many
J gene: TRBJ1-3
D gene: NA
CDR3 length: 12
V gene: TRBV6-6
CDR3 protein: CASSRPRNTIYF
CDR3 DNA: TGTGCCAGCAGCCGTCCGAGGAACACCATATATTTT

clone size: NA
J gene: TRBJ2-1
D gene: TRBD2
CDR3 length: 16
V gene: TRBV19
CDR3 protein: CASSWTSGPLGDEQFF
CDR3 DNA: TGTGCCAGTAGTTGGACTAGCGGACCTTTGGGGGATGAGCAGTTCTTC

clone size: NA
J gene: TRBJ1-4
D gene: TRBD1
CDR3 length: 15
V gene: TRBV7-9
CDR3 protein: CASSFGQATNEKLFF
CDR3 DNA: TGTGCCAGCAGTTTCGGACAGGCAACTAATGAAAAACTGTTTTTT

clone size: few
J gene: TRBJ1-3
D gene: NA
CDR3 length: 15
V gene: TRBV6-5
CDR3 protein: CASSYSAGEINTIYF
CDR3 DNA: TGTGCCAGCAGTTACTCGGCCGGGGAGATAAACACCATATATTTT

clone size: NA
J gene: TRBJ1-6
D gene: TRBD1
CDR3 length: 16
V gene: TRBV11-2
CDR3 protein: CASSLSGTATFRSLHF
CDR3 DNA: TGTGCCAGCAGCCTATCCGGGACAGCCACTTTTCGGTCCCTCCACTTT

clone size: NA
J gene: TRBJ2-7
D gene: NA
CDR3 length: 15
V gene: TRBV7-2
CDR3 protein: CASSPKTGFSYEQYF
CDR3 DNA: TGTGCCAGCAGCCCCAAGACAGGCTTCTCTTACGAGCAGTACTTC

clone size: NA
J gene: TRBJ1-5
D gene: NA
CDR3 length: 11
V gene: TRBV28
CDR3 protein: CASSTGSLGHF
CDR3 DNA: TGTGCCAGCTCTACAGGGAGCCTTGGGCATTTT

clone size: NA
J gene: TRBJ2-4
D gene: NA
CDR3 length: 14
V gene: TRBV9
CDR3 protein: CASSVAGAKNIQYF
CDR3 DNA: TGTGCCAGCAGCGTGGCGGGGGCCAAAAACATTCAGTACTTC

clone size: NA
J gene: TRBJ2-7
D gene: TRBD2
CDR3 length: 14
V gene: TRBV2
CDR3 protein: CASNSGGATYEQYF
CDR3 DNA: TGTGCCAGCAACTCGGGGGGGGCCACCTACGAGCAGTACTTC

clone size: few
J gene: TRBJ1-5
D gene: NA
CDR3 length: 14
V gene: TRBV6-5
CDR3 protein: CASSKAQGNQPQHF
CDR3 DNA: TGTGCCAGCAGTAAGGCCCAGGGGAATCAGCCCCAGCATTTT

clone size: NA
J gene: TRBJ1-4
D gene: TRBD1
CDR3 length: 13
V gene: TRBV4-1
CDR3 protein: CASRRQGNEKLFF
CDR3 DNA: TGCGCCAGCAGACGACAGGGAAATGAAAAACTGTTTTTT

clone size: NA
J gene: TRBJ1-1
D gene: TRBD1
CDR3 length: 15
V gene: TRBV10-3
CDR3 protein: CAIAGTGGLNTEAFF
CDR3 DNA: TGTGCCATCGCCGGGACAGGGGGGCTGAACACTGAAGCTTTCTTT

clone size: NA
J gene: TRBJ2-2
D gene: NA
CDR3 length: 17
V gene: TRBV7-8
CDR3 protein: CASSLAGGGRVAGELFF
CDR3 DNA: TGTGCCAGCAGCTTAGCGGGTGGGGGCCGGGTGGCCGGGGAGCTGTTTTTT

clone size: NA
J gene: TRBJ2-1
D gene: TRBD2
CDR3 length: 17
V gene: TRBV15
CDR3 protein: CATSSPPPGGAKNEQFF
CDR3 DNA: TGTGCCACCAGCAGCCCACCCCCGGGGGGGGCCAAGAATGAGCAGTTCTTC

clone size: NA
J gene: TRBJ2-1
D gene: TRBD2
CDR3 length: 14
V gene: TRBV6-4
CDR3 protein: CASSPLAGGDEQFF
CDR3 DNA: TGTGCCAGCAGCCCGCTAGCGGGAGGGGATGAGCAGTTCTTC

clone size: NA
J gene: TRBJ2-3
D gene: NA
CDR3 length: 15
V gene: TRBV5-1
CDR3 protein: CASSLAGDPTDTQYF
CDR3 DNA: TGCGCCAGCAGCTTGGCAGGGGACCCCACAGATACGCAGTATTTT

clone size: NA
J gene: TRBJ1-2
D gene: NA
CDR3 length: 12
V gene: TRBV7-9
CDR3 protein: CAMASGDGGYTF
CDR3 DNA: TGTGCCATGGCCTCCGGGGATGGTGGCTACACCTTC

clone size: NA
J gene: TRBJ2-7
D gene: TRBD2
CDR3 length: 14
V gene: TRBV10-3
CDR3 protein: CAISESTSGYEQYF
CDR3 DNA: TGTGCCATCAGTGAGTCAACTAGCGGCTACGAGCAGTACTTC

clone size: NA
J gene: TRBJ2-2
D gene: NA
CDR3 length: 14
V gene: TRBV27
CDR3 protein: CASSLSGNTGELFF
CDR3 DNA: TGTGCCAGCAGTTTGTCGGGTAACACCGGGGAGCTGTTTTTT

clone size: NA
J gene: TRBJ2-1
D gene: TRBD2
CDR3 length: 15
V gene: TRBV5-1
CDR3 protein: CASTLGGGGKNEQFF
CDR3 DNA: TGCGCCAGCACCCTTGGCGGGGGGGGGAAAAATGAGCAGTTCTTC

clone size: NA
J gene: TRBJ2-6
D gene: TRBD1
CDR3 length: 17
V gene: TRBV18
CDR3 protein: CASSSTGGDFGANVLTF
CDR3 DNA: TGTGCCAGCTCATCGACAGGGGGAGATTTTGGGGCCAACGTCCTGACTTTC

clone size: NA
J gene: TRBJ2-6
D gene: NA
CDR3 length: 15
V gene: TRBV2
CDR3 protein: CASSEQATGANVLTF
CDR3 DNA: TGTGCCAGCAGTGAACAGGCCACTGGGGCCAACGTCCTGACTTTC

clone size: NA
J gene: TRBJ2-7
D gene: TRBD2
CDR3 length: 13
V gene: TRBV5-4
CDR3 protein: CASSLVTSVEQYF
CDR3 DNA: TGTGCCAGCAGCTTGGTGACTAGCGTTGAACAGTACTTC

clone size: NA
J gene: TRBJ1-1
D gene: NA
CDR3 length: 13
V gene: TRBV7-9
CDR3 protein: CASSFGPNTEAFF
CDR3 DNA: TGTGCCAGCAGCTTTGGCCCCAACACTGAAGCTTTCTTT

clone size: once
J gene: TRBJ2-7
D gene: TRBD2
CDR3 length: 15
V gene: TRBV5-4
CDR3 protein: CASSPGLAVSYEQYF
CDR3 DNA: TGTGCCAGCAGCCCGGGACTAGCGGTCTCCTACGAGCAGTACTTC

clone size: NA
J gene: TRBJ1-1
D gene: TRBD1
CDR3 length: 15
V gene: TRBV29-1
CDR3 protein: CSVEGGTGGGSEAFF
CDR3 DNA: TGCAGCGTTGAGGGAGGGACAGGGGGAGGGTCTGAAGCTTTCTTT

clone size: NA
J gene: TRBJ2-7
D gene: TRBD2
CDR3 length: 15
V gene: TRBV5-1
CDR3 protein: CASSSTSGGAYEQYF
CDR3 DNA: TGCGCCAGCAGCTCGACTAGCGGGGGGGCGTACGAGCAGTACTTC

clone size: NA
J gene: TRBJ2-7
D gene: TRBD1
CDR3 length: 15
V gene: TRBV28
CDR3 protein: CASSFAGTGVYEQYF
CDR3 DNA: TGTGCCAGCAGTTTCGCCGGGACAGGGGTGTACGAGCAGTACTTC

clone size: NA
J gene: TRBJ2-6
D gene: TRBD1
CDR3 length: 15
V gene: TRBV9
CDR3 protein: CASSADRAGANVLTF
CDR3 DNA: TGTGCCAGCAGCGCAGACAGGGCTGGGGCCAACGTCCTGACTTTC

clone size: NA
J gene: TRBJ2-3
D gene: NA
CDR3 length: 13
V gene: TRBV5-4
CDR3 protein: CASSRTPTDTQYF
CDR3 DNA: TGTGCCAGCAGTAGGACTCCCACAGATACGCAGTATTTT